This TCR beta chain was sequenced during a study of beta chain features in type 1 diabetes. Study outcomes and limitations: Patients showed naive, central memory and Treg TCRB repertoires that appeared more similar than those of healthy donors. Cells expressing TCR highly could be over-represented by cDNA sequencing. When Type 1 diabetes patients were examined, their TCRB CDR3s proved moderately but significantly shorter in all four CD4+ subsets.

Of the isolated RNA, all was reverse transcribed, and so the sequenced material was expressed TCRB transcripts. Generated by immunoSEQ multiplex PCR, the TCRdb table keeps only in-frame clones and is missing some. The table lists 150,000 to 170,000 clones, around 10% of them singletons. To note about this clone: What it binds is unknown.

J lost 3 bases, V lost 2 bases, and 6 bases had no gene match. The CDR3 length is 16 residues. Per germline, CDR1 LGHNA and CDR2 YSLEER. Naive, central memory, regulatory and stem cell-like memory cells within the CD4+ compartment were sorted using CD45RO/CCR7/CD25/CD127/CD95/CD27. Each sorted fraction was over 95% pure. The V gene is TRBV4-3, the J gene TRBJ2-3; the match to TRBD2 covers 9 bases. The sequenced sample was central memory CD4+ T cells from blood. The sequence was obtained from a man aged 30 to 45 with type 1 diabetes. CDR3 sequence (DNA): TGCGCCAGCAGCCAAAAATCTACTAGCGGGACAGATACGCAGTATTTT. It translates to CASSQKSTSGTDTQYF.